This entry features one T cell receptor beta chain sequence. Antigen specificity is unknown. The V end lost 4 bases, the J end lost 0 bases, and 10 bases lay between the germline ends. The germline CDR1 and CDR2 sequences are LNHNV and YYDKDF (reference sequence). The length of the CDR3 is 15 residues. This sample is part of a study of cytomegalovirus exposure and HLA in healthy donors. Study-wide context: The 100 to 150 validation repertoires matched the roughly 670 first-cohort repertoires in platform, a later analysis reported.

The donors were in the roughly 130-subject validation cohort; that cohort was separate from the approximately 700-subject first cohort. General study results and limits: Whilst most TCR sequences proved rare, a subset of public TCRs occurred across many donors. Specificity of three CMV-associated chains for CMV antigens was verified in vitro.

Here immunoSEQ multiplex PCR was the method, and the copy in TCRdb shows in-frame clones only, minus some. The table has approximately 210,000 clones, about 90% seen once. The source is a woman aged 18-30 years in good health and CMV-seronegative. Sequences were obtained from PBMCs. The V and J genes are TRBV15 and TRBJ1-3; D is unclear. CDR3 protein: CATSIRRHSGNTIYF. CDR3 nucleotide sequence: TGTGCCACCAGCATCCGGCGGCACTCTGGAAACACCATATATTTT.